This T cell receptor (beta chain) was identified in a study of cytomegalovirus exposure and HLA in healthy donors (dated by TCRdb to about 2017). Concerning the study at large: An earlier analysis of 550 to 700 of the donors reported about 250 Gb of sequence data and roughly 100 million unique TCR beta sequences from roughly 200 million T cells. Rather than drawing on any new phenotypic data, the later analysis identified candidate immune exposures from TCR beta sequences and the way those sequences occurred across donors. The number of typed donors differed by locus: about 629-630 for A, B, C, DRB1 and DQB1; about 520 for DQA1; 606 for DPA1; and 450 to 480 for DPB1. A later genetic analysis took genome-wide SNP genotypes for about three fifths of the roughly 670 donors and used that subset as a discovery cohort. A later analysis re-examined previously published TCR beta repertoires from roughly 720 donors and added high-resolution HLA genotyping to investigate patterns of TCR occurrence. Because of strong linkage in the cohort, five DR-DQ haplotypes were treated as single units for association and clustering. Every discovery cohort repertoire had been produced on one sequencing platform. In an earlier analysis of several hundred of the donors, high-throughput TCR beta sequencing was used to judge whether each TCR beta V gene segment behaved as functional or pseudogenic. Donor age, sex, ethnicity and CMV serostatus were compiled together with the repertoire data. Approximately 310 gigabases of sequencing data and 70 million to 100 million unique TCR sequences were included in an early release covering roughly 600 HLA-typed donors. To predict cytomegalovirus infection status, the study combined high-throughput TCR immunosequencing, statistical association of individual TCRs with disease status, and machine learning. The study profiled the T cell repertoires of hundreds of subjects by immunosequencing and related them to cytomegalovirus serostatus. HLA typing covered class I and class II loci at four-digit resolution. Across 398 genotyped donors of the cohort, an average of roughly 250,000 unique TCR beta nucleotide sequences per donor were sequenced, and roughly a sixth of those sequences were non-productive. The aim of the study was to test whether cataloging public T cell receptors could identify signatures of past pathogen exposure. Of the roughly 400 genotyped donors, roughly 80% fell in the genetic ancestry cluster associated with self-reported Caucasian donors. Besides the first cohort of about 730 subjects, a separate validation cohort made up of 120 different subjects was used. The study at large found these results: Because HLA typing was unavailable for some donors at each locus, only the typed subset was used in association tests. The authors suggested that the approach could potentially be extended to other disease states and immunological phenotypes. In a later analysis, HLA-associated TCR beta chains showed more clonal expansion and lower generation probabilities than non-associated chains that were equally common. Roughly uniform sequencing depth across donors was assumed in presence/absence analyses, although this assumption may not hold. In an earlier analysis of about 540 of the donors, most TCR beta V segments were observed in productive rearrangements about 87% or about 30% of the time, broadly matching IMGT annotations. At a false discovery rate of 0.05, a later analysis linked fewer than 20,000 TCR beta sequences to specific HLA alleles. The sequencing pipeline was judged likely to have produced a cluster of highly shared sequence variants as a technical artifact. In a later analysis, most CMV-associated TCR beta chains were found to appear HLA-restricted, with HLA associations seemingly driven largely by CMV exposure. A total of fewer than 200 TCR beta chains were listed by the study as associated with cytomegalovirus. Assigning TCR associations to individual alleles was difficult when HLA alleles, especially DR and DQ, strongly co-occurred. In a later analysis, several top co-occurrence clusters were reported to appear linked to parvovirus B19, influenza, CMV and Epstein-Barr virus. Only TCR beta chains were sequenced in this cohort, and the absence of alpha or paired-chain data limited detectable features. Compared with the roughly 670-donor mean, donors in an Asian-associated ancestry cluster had fewer N-insertions in productive TCRs, according to a later genetic analysis. The classifier was reported to diagnose cytomegalovirus status with high specificity and sensitivity in both the original and validation cohorts. The earlier analysis of about 600 of the donors excluded fewer than 20 rarely observed V segments, including chromosome 9 orphons, because counts were too low. A further reported finding was that TCR beta sequences accurately predicted the HLA-A and HLA-B alleles for most subjects in the first cohort. Correlated functional status among segregating V segments might reflect linkage disequilibrium, but an unknown experimental factor could not be ruled out. A later analysis found that TCR association rates varied across HLA loci, with DRB1 alleles showing the most associated TCRs and HLA-C alleles the fewest. The only immune exposure information available for the cohort was CMV serostatus. The 87-base-pair reads could not distinguish some IMGT-functional V segments, including TRBV6-2 and TRBV6-3, so those segments were excluded. A later genetic analysis associated a missense DCLRE1C variant with V-gene and J-gene trimming of TCR beta chains, and an independent cohort replicated the association. In vitro tests confirmed that a few of the cytomegalovirus-associated TCR beta chains recognize cytomegalovirus antigens. Most TCR sequences were observed very rarely across donors, whereas some public TCRs were present in many individuals.

Including cysteine and phenylalanine, the CDR3 has 11 amino acids. Solely the CDR3 DNA is kept, with 33 bases framed from the first base. The V end loses 5 bases and the J end loses 11 bases, and a stretch of 13 bases separates them. Per the germline V gene, SGHDT is the CDR1 and YYEEEE is the CDR2. The cohort comprised 670 or so healthy bone marrow donors. At the time of sampling, all cohort members were nominally healthy, though unrecorded immune exposures were likely present. The donor tested CMV seronegative, placing the donor among the 350 or so seronegative members of the cohort. Each donor provided a peripheral blood sample, and peripheral blood mononuclear cells were used for TCR beta sequencing. Genomic DNA extraction from the blood cell samples was performed with the Qiagen DNeasy Blood Extraction Kit. This clone came up once. Its antigen is currently not known. No quality values exist for individual bases; no much larger clone is one base distant.

Preparation of the library involved the immunoSEQ multiplex PCR assay. For the multiplex PCR, a mixture combining 60 forward primers for TCR Vbeta segments and 13 reverse primers for TCR Jbeta segments was used. The CDR3 region of rearranged TCR beta genes was amplified from genomic DNA by a multiplex PCR assay. On the Illumina HiSeq System, the amplified TCR beta libraries were sequenced as 87-base-pair reads. The authors processed their data as follows. In a later analysis, tens of millions of unique TCR beta chains were counted across the approximately 640 repertoires, and approximately 11 million of these chains were shared by at least two donors. Raw reads were error-corrected and collapsed into unique sequences by a nearest-neighbor algorithm in which closely related sequences were merged to remove PCR and sequencing errors. To assign V, D and J gene segments, CDR3 sequences were aligned to IMGT reference sequences. For a sequence to be retained, a match of at least six nucleotides to both a V gene segment and a J gene segment was required. A rearrangement counted as productive if the CDR3 had no stop codons and remained in frame with V and J, and every other rearrangement counted as non-productive. CDR3 was defined by IMGT convention, running from the second conserved V-encoded cysteine to the conserved J-encoded phenylalanine. In an earlier analysis of around 640 of the donors, sequences lacking an unambiguous match to a single V gene segment were excluded. In an earlier analysis of around 590 of the donors, a V segment was called functional when productive rearrangements were above 56.7%, and segregating when the standard deviation between donors exceeded 5%. A statistical classification framework was built to diagnose cytomegalovirus status from the catalog of TCR beta chain sequences. In a later analysis, V and J genes were assigned by comparing TCR nucleotide sequences against IMGT/GENE-DB human TR gene sequences. Using the TCRdist pipeline, a later analysis assigned CDR3 sequences along with most-parsimonious VDJ recombination scenarios. In a later analysis, each TCR beta chain was defined by its CDR3 amino acid sequence together with its V-gene family, and reads lacking a unique V-gene family were excluded. In a later analysis, 450 to 600 highly shared, low-generation-probability nucleotide sequences were removed to address suspected cross-contamination and a sequencing artifact. A later analysis calculated a clonal expansion index for each public chain from normalized within-repertoire ranks of inferred template counts. In a later analysis, generation probabilities were computed with a VDJ recombination model fitted to out-of-frame rearrangements, and the resulting probabilities were checked against IGoR. In a later analysis, TCR-TCR, TCR-HLA and TCR-CMV co-occurrence was scored with hypergeometric tests, and a repertoire-size bias correction was applied to TCR pairs. In a later analysis, false discovery rates were estimated by permuting HLA or CMV assignments 20 times. In a later analysis, co-occurring TCRs were grouped using DBSCAN, with TCRdist sequence similarity added in when clustering inside HLA-allele-positive subsets. Repertoires with fewer than 30,000 or more than 120,000 public chains, plus five repertoires with anomalous nucleotide sharing, were excluded from co-occurrence clustering. Not all clones reach the TCRdb copy of this immuneACCESS table, which keeps in-frame sequences only. Checked studies attribute under half of the gap to unresolved V genes and leave the rest unexplained. V and J calls and clone size are those listed in that table; D and trimming were worked out from the DNA. The sample data list 160,000 or so clones, and approximately 79% of these were observed just once. The ten biggest clones cover more than 4% of the sample.

Sequencing was done on a sample of PBMCs. The chain was built from TRBV5-6 and TRBJ1-2; too little of a D gene remains to name it. The source of this sequence is a man in his forties or fifties in good health and CMV-seronegative. The CDR3 region: CASRYGLTYTF. The nucleotide sequence reads as follows: TGTGCCAGCAGATATGGACTGACTTACACCTTC. Supplemented by the reference TRBV5-6 and TRBJ1-2 proteins around the CDR3, the complete variable domain is DAGVTQSPTHLIKTRGQQVTLRCSPKSGHDTVSWYQQALGQGPQFIFQYYEEEERQRGNFPDRFSGHQFPNYSSELNVNALLLGDSALYLCASRYGLTYTFGSGTRLTVV.